Listed here are 29 T cell receptor beta chains from one sample, sequenced in a study of T cell repertoires in cytomegalovirus infection (dated by TCRdb to between 2019 and 2020). For sequencing, an Illumina HiSeq 1500 was employed. The raw public reads went through TCRdb reprocessing: fastp at Q25, MiXCR clone calling, in-frame beta chains kept. Rows merge per CDR3 protein into single entries with the most common DNA and genes. The sample data list under 200,000 distinct CDR3 sequences, and nearly 9.5% of these were observed just once. The ten largest clones capture about 4.2% of the sample. The sample was PBMCs. The receptor source for this set is a human donor in good health (CMV status not recorded). Some clones in this sample may be carry-over from other donors' samples.

The J gene is TRBJ2-1, the V gene TRBV3-1; 10 positions agree with TRBD2. Germline V gene sequence: CDR1 LGHDT, CDR2 YNNKEL (reference sequence). V lost 4 bases and J lost 15; bases outside the gene matches: 6. The CDR3 loop spans 12 amino acids. CDR3 DNA: TGTGCCAGCAGCCGCAGCGGGGGGGGGAGGTTCTTC. It codes for CASSRSGGGRFF.

The rearrangement uses TRBV28 and TRBJ2-3; TRBD2 might be the D (6 bases). V was cut by 5 bases and J by 0 bases, with 12 bases left in between. CDR1 is MDHEN and CDR2 is SYDVKM in the germline V gene. The CDR3 covers 15 residues. The CDR3 region is CASSRRGFSTDTQYF. CDR3 nucleotide sequence: TGTGCCAGCAGTAGGCGGGGTTTTAGCACAGATACGCAGTATTTT.

Ten or more counts support this clonotype. The J gene is TRBJ2-1, the V gene TRBV7-2; 9 nucleotides agree with TRBD1. V was clipped by 3 bases and J by 3 bases; unmatched bases: 3. The length of the CDR3 is 15 residues. Germline loops: CDR1 SGHTA, CDR2 FQGNSA. The CDR3 protein is CASSFWTGDYNEQFF. For the CDR3, the DNA is TGTGCCAGCAGCTTTTGGACAGGGGACTACAATGAGCAGTTCTTC.

This clonotype was picked up many times. V and J are TRBV15 and TRBJ2-5, with 15 nucleotides matching TRBD2. Germline CDR1 LNHNV, CDR2 YYDKDF (reference sequence). This CDR3 contains 20 residues. V was pared by 2 bases and J by 0 bases, with 10 bases of the junction left unmatched. The CDR3 DNA reads as TGTGCCACCAGCAGATCGCCGGGACTAGCGGGAGGCCCTCACCAAGAGACCCAGTACTTC. Translated: CATSRSPGLAGGPHQETQYF. Full variable domain (remainder filled in from reference TRBV15 and TRBJ2-5): DAMVIQNPRYQVTQFGKPVTLSCSQTLNHNVMYWYQQKSSQAPKLLFHYYDKDFNNEADTPDNFQSRRPNTSFCFLDIRSPGLGDTAMYLCATSRSPGLAGGPHQETQYFGPGTRLLVL.

The chain has TRBV10-3 and TRBJ2-7, with 12 positions matching TRBD1. J gave up 6 bases and V 6 bases, and 15 bases lay outside the gene matches. The length of the CDR3 is 17 residues. CDR1 and CDR2 (germline): ENHRY, SYGVKD. The CDR3 sequence: CAIRPTVTGTGGSEQYF. CDR3 in DNA: TGTGCCATCAGGCCTACCGTAACCGGGACAGGGGGCTCCGAGCAGTACTTC.

In this sample, this clonotype turned up a few times. The chain combines TRBV15 with TRBJ1-4, with TRBD1 as a possible D gene (6 bases). The V and J ends lost 0 bases and 6 bases respectively, with 11 bases between them. The CDR3 is 15 amino acids. In germline, CDR1 is LNHNV, CDR2 YYDKDF (reference sequence). The CDR3 region is CATSRDEGVDEKLFF. As DNA, the CDR3 is TGTGCCACCAGCAGAGACGAGGGGGTGGATGAAAAACTGTTTTTT. Together with reference TRBV15 and TRBJ1-4, the CDR3 gives the full variable domain: DAMVIQNPRYQVTQFGKPVTLSCSQTLNHNVMYWYQQKSSQAPKLLFHYYDKDFNNEADTPDNFQSRRPNTSFCFLDIRSPGLGDTAMYLCATSRDEGVDEKLFFGSGTQLSVL.

Ten or more counts support this clonotype. The chain couples TRBV12-3 or TRBV12-4 to TRBJ1-5; D is possibly TRBD1 (5 bases). The CDR3 covers 18 residues. Trimming shortened V by 1 base and J by 3 bases, and 19 bases separated the two germline ends. As DNA, the CDR3 is TGTGCCAGCAGTTTAGTGGGCAGGGCAGAAACATACAATCAGCCCCAGCATTTT. Protein: CASSLVGRAETYNQPQHF.

This clonotype occurred many times. The gene calls are TRBV12-3 or TRBV12-4 and TRBJ2-7, with D tentatively TRBD1 or TRBD2 (5 bases each). This CDR3 contains 13 residues. The V and J ends lost 7 bases and 1 base respectively, with 11 bases between them. The CDR3 reads CASTWDRSYEQYF. DNA of the CDR3: TGTGCCAGCACCTGGGACCGATCCTACGAGCAGTACTTC.

This rearrangement joins TRBV10-3 to TRBJ2-5; TRBD1 matches 10 bases. The length of the CDR3 is 14 residues. Germline trimming cut 6 bases from V and 3 bases from J; bases unmatched to any gene: 4. Per the germline V gene, CDR1 is ENHRY and CDR2 is SYGVKD. The CDR3 loop reads CAIRSGTGEETQYF. In nucleotides, the CDR3 is TGTGCCATCAGATCCGGGACAGGGGAAGAGACCCAGTACTTC.

The sample holds many counts of this clonotype. The V and J genes are TRBV14 and TRBJ1-1; D not resolved. The CDR3 has 11 residues. Deletions cut 8 bases from V and 3 bases from J, with 7 bases between. CDR1 is SGHDN, CDR2 FVKESK, per germline. CDR3 amino acids: CASGRYTEAFF. The CDR3 nucleotides are TGTGCCAGCGGTAGATACACTGAAGCTTTCTTT.

This clonotype was seen only a few times. This sequence joins TRBV12-3 or TRBV12-4 and TRBJ1-1; D is unclear. V lost 6 bases and J 4 bases, leaving 9 bases between the germline ends. This CDR3 region has 12 residues. The CDR3 DNA follows: TGTGCCAGCAGAAAAATCAGCACTGAAGCTTTCTTT. Translating gives CASRKISTEAFF.

The chain couples TRBV12-3 or TRBV12-4 to TRBJ2-1, with D uncertain. The CDR3 has 13 residues. Trimming removed 6 bases from V and 14 bases from J, with 20 bases in between. The CDR3 DNA follows: TGTGCCAGCAGCCCTCAGAAGGTGGGCTCAGAGTTCTTC. This translates into CASSPQKVGSEFF.

This clonotype was counted ten times or more. The chain uses TRBV12-5 and TRBJ2-1, with 9 bases matching TRBD2. Germline V gene lookup returns CDR1 LGHNT and CDR2 FRNRAP. The CDR3 is made up of 16 amino acids. Losses at the gene ends were 7 bases for V and 5 bases for J; bases not matched to a gene: 12. The CDR3 coding sequence is TGTGCTAGTGCCTTGGGGGTAGCGGGAGCAAACAATGAGCAGTTCTTC. Translated: CASALGVAGANNEQFF.

This clonotype was detected ten times or more. The chain joins TRBV19 to TRBJ2-1, with TRBD2 identical over 12 bases. Germline values: CDR1 LNHDA, CDR2 SQIVND (reference sequence). The CDR3 runs 14 residues. After removal of 7 bases from V and 9 bases from J, the junction contained 7 bases not matched to a gene. CDR3 DNA: TGTGCCAGTAATCTAGCGGGAGGGCCATTTGAGCAGTTCTTC. This codes for CASNLAGGPFEQFF.

This clonotype occurred a few times. This sequence joins TRBV2 and TRBJ1-5; D call uncertain. Trimming stripped 1 base from V and 5 bases from J, with 12 bases between. The CDR3 sequence is 15 residues long. Germline CDR1 reads SNHLY; CDR2 reads FYNNEI. CDR3 sequence (DNA): TGTGCCAGCAGTGAAGGAGGGTTGGGCGATCAGCCCCAGCATTTT. Translated, it gives CASSEGGLGDQPQHF.

This clonotype was seen many times. The V gene is TRBV12-3 or TRBV12-4, the J gene TRBJ2-3, with 7 bases that match TRBD2. Germline trimming cut 6 bases from V and 2 bases from J; bases unmatched to any gene: 5. This CDR3 spans 14 amino acids. This chain's CDR3 is CASRPGLITDTQYF. The CDR3 DNA reads TGTGCCAGCAGACCGGGACTAATCACAGATACGCAGTATTTT.

The V call is TRBV20-1, the J call TRBJ1-2; TRBD1 matches 8 bases. The CDR3 is 14 residues long. Germline trimming cut 0 bases from V and 7 bases from J; bases unmatched to any gene: 7. CDR1 is DFQATT, CDR2 SNEGSKA, per germline (reference sequence). As DNA, the CDR3 is TGCAGTGCTAGAGATCAGGGGGCGCCCAGTGGCTACACCTTC. It translates to CSARDQGAPSGYTF.

This clonotype was observed many times. The chain employs TRBV12-3 or TRBV12-4 and TRBJ1-1, with D tentatively TRBD1 (5 bases). The germline V and J ends were trimmed by 2 bases and 1 base, with 17 bases remaining between them. The CDR3 has 17 amino acids. In DNA form, the CDR3 reads TGTGCCAGCAGTTTATGGACGTTGGAACAGGCGAACACTGAAGCTTTCTTT. Translated, it gives CASSLWTLEQANTEAFF.

This clonotype was counted at least ten times. The chain joins TRBV7-2 to TRBJ2-1; D gene unclear. V was pared by 7 bases and J by 4 bases, with 17 bases between. The germline V gene has CDR1 SGHTA and CDR2 FQGNSA. The CDR3 loop spans 15 amino acids. The CDR3: CASTDPDKRYNEQFF. CDR3 bases: TGTGCCAGCACGGACCCCGATAAACGATACAATGAGCAGTTCTTC.

The V and J genes are TRBV14 and TRBJ2-5; the D is unclear. Germline V gene lookup returns CDR1 SGHDN and CDR2 FVKESK. The V end was cut by 5 bases, the J end by 7 bases, with 17 bases between. The CDR3 is 14 residues long. For the CDR3, the DNA is TGTGCCAGCAGCACCAAGATCACTGCCGGGACCCAGTACTTC. It encodes CASSTKITAGTQYF. Full variable domain (rest looked up from reference TRBV14 and TRBJ2-5): EAGVTQFPSHSVIEKGQTVTLRCDPISGHDNLYWYRRVMGKEIKFLLHFVKESKQDESGMPNNRFLAERTGGTYSTLKVQPAELEDSGVYFCASSTKITAGTQYFGPGTRLLVL.

V is TRBV6-2 or TRBV6-3 and J is TRBJ2-1; D is ambiguous. Trimming shortened V by 0 bases and J by 7 bases, and 10 bases separated the two germline ends. This CDR3 region has 14 residues. The germline gives CDR1 MNHEY, CDR2 SVGEGT. The CDR3, as DNA: TGTGCCAGCAGTTACTCTTTCCGAGGAAATGAGCAGTTCTTC. Residues: CASSYSFRGNEQFF.

The rearrangement uses TRBV20-1 and TRBJ2-1; maybe TRBD2 (6 bases). CDR1 and CDR2 from the germline V gene are DFQATT and SNEGSKA (reference sequence). V lost 4 bases and J lost 2, with 9 bases in between. This CDR3 contains 13 residues. CDR3 sequence (DNA): TGCAGTGCTACCGGGAGTGCCTACAATGAGCAGTTCTTC. Protein: CSATGSAYNEQFF.

This clonotype was counted a few times. The chain carries TRBV5-8 and TRBJ2-1, with no clear D. The V gene lost 4 bases and the J gene lost 1 base, with 15 bases spanning the gap. Looked up from germline, CDR1 is SGHTS and CDR2 is YDEGEE. The CDR3 loop spans 16 amino acids. The CDR3, as DNA: TGTGCCAGCAGCGGCCTAGTAACTTCGTCCTACAATGAGCAGTTCTTC. It encodes CASSGLVTSSYNEQFF.

This clonotype was recorded many times. The chain uses TRBV7-2 and TRBJ2-5; tentatively, D is TRBD1 (5 bases). The ends were cut back, 7 bases at V and 2 bases at J, with 17 bases in the middle. CDR3 length: 15 amino acids. The germline gives CDR1 SGHTA, CDR2 FQGNSA. The CDR3 coding sequence is TGTGCCAGCACCCTCAATCGGACACCACAAGAGACCCAGTACTTC. Residues: CASTLNRTPQETQYF.

This clonotype was recorded only once. A much larger clone sits a single nucleotide away, making a read error possible. The chain joins TRBV11-2 to TRBJ2-7; a weak D match, TRBD2 (6 bases). Per germline, CDR1 SGHAT and CDR2 FQNNGV. V lost 5 bases and J lost 6, with 17 bases in between. This CDR3 spans 14 amino acids. DNA for the CDR3: TGTGCCAGCAGCGTATTCATGGGGGACTGCGAGCAGTACTTC. Translation gives CASSVFMGDCEQYF. Full variable domain (missing parts from reference TRBV11-2 and TRBJ2-7): EAGVAQSPRYKIIEKRQSVAFWCNPISGHATLYWYQQILGQGPKLLIQFQNNGVVDDSQLPKDRFSAERLKGVDSTLKIQPAKLEDSAVYLCASSVFMGDCEQYFGPGTRLTVT.

Ten or more counts support this clonotype. V and J are TRBV7-2 and TRBJ2-4, with D tentatively TRBD2 (5 bases). The CDR3 sequence is 12 residues long. CDR1 and CDR2 from the germline V gene are SGHTA and FQGNSA. Trimming cost V 5 bases and J 9 bases, with 11 bases left between them. CDR3 nucleotide sequence: TGTGCCAGCAGCGTACCCCGGGGCATTCAGTACTTC. Its protein product is CASSVPRGIQYF.

This clonotype was seen only a few times. The chain is built from TRBV5-3 and TRBJ1-1; 10 nucleotides line up with TRBD1. TRBV5-3 is an ORF; its function is uncertain. J lost 2 bases, V lost 8 bases, and 12 bases had no gene match. There are 16 residues in the CDR3. The CDR3 region is CASSPGGQGRNTEAFF. CDR3 DNA: TGTGCCAGCAGCCCTGGGGGACAGGGGCGAAACACTGAAGCTTTCTTT.

On this clonotype: This may be a read error, as it is one base from a much larger clone. The chain has TRBV4-1 and TRBJ2-3, with 8 bases fitting TRBD2. The junction had 7 bases not matched to a gene; V was cut back by 4 bases and J by 1 base. Germline V gene data show CDR1 as MGHRA and CDR2 as YSYEKL. CDR3 length: 16 residues. DNA of the CDR3: TGCGCCAGCAGCCGGGATAGCGGGGTCGGCACAGATACGCAGTATTTT. Translating it yields CASSRDSGVGTDTQYF.

There are a few counts of this clonotype. The chain is built from TRBV27 and TRBJ2-6; D is uncertain. Trimming removed 3 bases from V and 2 bases from J, with 5 bases in between. Germline-derived CDR1 and CDR2 are MNHEY and SMNVEV (reference sequence). The CDR3 length is 14 residues. CDR3 nucleotide sequence: TGTGCCAGCAGTTTGGGGACTGGGGCCAACGTCCTGACTTTC. Its protein product is CASSLGTGANVLTF.